These 21 T cell receptor beta chains originate from one sample sequenced in a study of regulatory and conventional T cells in RAG deficiency. Conventional CD4+ T cells were sorted from blood as CD25-low CD127-high cells. TCRdb keeps only in-frame clones here, not all; method: immunoSEQ multiplex PCR. Counted here are about 30,000 clones, about 78% occurring once; the ten biggest clones make up 3.4%. The same data also contributed to another study, on regulatory T cells. That work states: Amplification used 52 TRBV primers and 13 TRBJ primers.

Sequenced sample: CD4+ effector T cells sorted from blood. Source of these receptors: a human donor in good health.

The V call is TRBV15, the J call TRBJ2-5, with D perhaps given as TRBD1 or TRBD2 (5 bases each). This CDR3 is built from 15 residues. CDR1 is LNHNV and CDR2 is YYDKDF in the germline V gene (reference sequence). The ends were cut back, 3 bases at V and 1 base at J, with 12 bases in the middle. Here the CDR3 reads CATSSRGGSQETQYF. CDR3 in DNA: TGTGCCACCAGCAGTAGGGGTGGGAGCCAAGAGACCCAGTACTTC.

The chain uses TRBV28 and TRBJ1-1; a weak D match, TRBD1 (6 bases). Between the trimmed V and J ends, which lost 6 bases and 2 bases, there was a span of 22 bases. Germline V gene data show CDR1 as MDHEN and CDR2 as SYDVKM. The CDR3 contains 17 residues. The CDR3 reads CASRDISNPRGNTEAFF. CDR3 in DNA: TGTGCCAGCAGGGACATTTCAAACCCCAGGGGAAACACTGAAGCTTTCTTT.

The V and J genes are TRBV5-1 and TRBJ1-2; unclear D gene. Trimming stripped 0 bases from V and 3 bases from J, with 12 bases between. Germline loops: CDR1 SGHRS, CDR2 YFSETQ. The CDR3 length is 15 residues. CDR3 bases: TGCGCCAGCAGCTTGGGCCTCGGCATCGACTATGGCTACACCTTC. Protein product: CASSLGLGIDYGYTF.

The gene calls are TRBV27 and TRBJ1-3, with no clear D. Germline V gene data show CDR1 as MNHEY and CDR2 as SMNVEV (reference sequence). With 6 bases removed from V and 0 bases from J, the gap between germline ends came to 12 bases. The CDR3 extends over 15 amino acids. CDR3 sequence reads: CASSHIGSSGNTIYF. The CDR3 region has the DNA TGTGCCAGCAGCCACATAGGGAGCTCTGGAAACACCATATATTTT.

The genes are TRBV5-1 and TRBJ2-3; the D is unclear. Germline CDR1 SGHRS, CDR2 YFSETQ. V dropped 4 bases and J dropped 4 bases, with 10 bases sitting between them. This CDR3 region has 13 residues. CDR3 DNA: TGCGCCAGCAGCCGCCTGGGCGCAGATACGCAGTATTTT. This codes for CASSRLGADTQYF.

This clone has more than one count but fewer than ten. The chain links TRBV7-6 to TRBJ2-2; D gene unclear. The CDR3 runs to 14 residues. CDR1 and CDR2 (germline): SGHVS, FNYEAQ. V gave up 4 bases and J gave up 6 bases, with 12 bases separating them. In DNA, the CDR3 is TGTGCCAGCAGCTGGACCCTAGTTTCCGGGGAGCTGTTTTTT. Amino acid sequence: CASSWTLVSGELFF.

The rearrangement joins TRBV6-5 to TRBJ2-1; D gene ambiguous. Trimming shortened V by 7 bases and J by 0 bases, and 10 bases separated the two germline ends. Germline V gives CDR1 MNHEY, CDR2 SVGAGI. The CDR3 is 14 amino acids. CDR3 in DNA: TGTGCCAGCAACGGCCAGAGCTCCTACAATGAGCAGTTCTTC. This sequence encodes CASNGQSSYNEQFF.

The rearrangement joins TRBV11-3 to TRBJ2-1; 13 bases agree with TRBD2. V was clipped by 5 bases and J by 7 bases; unmatched bases: 8. Germline V gene lookup returns CDR1 SGHNT and CDR2 YENEEA. This CDR3 has 16 amino acids. The CDR3 nucleotides are TGTGCCAGCAGCCCCGAAGGGACTAGCGGGGTTAATGAGCAGTTCTTC. It encodes CASSPEGTSGVNEQFF.

The chain links TRBV7-9 to TRBJ2-3, with D hard to call. This CDR3 contains 12 residues. Germline loops: CDR1 SEHNR, CDR2 FQNEAQ (reference sequence). V lost 7 bases to trimming and J lost 6 bases, with 11 bases between them. CDR3 sequence reads: CASTKAADTQYF. The CDR3 DNA is TGTGCCAGCACAAAGGCGGCGGATACGCAGTATTTT.

This clone turned up a few times. The V gene is TRBV25-1, the J gene TRBJ2-3; 7 positions agree with TRBD2. With V trimmed by 6 bases and J by 6 bases, 6 bases remained unmatched. Germline V lookup: CDR1 MGHDK, CDR2 SYGVNS. The CDR3 loop spans 13 amino acids. CDR3 DNA: TGTGCCAGCAGGGGTAGCGGGCCGGATACGCAGTATTTT. As protein: CASRGSGPDTQYF.

The V gene is TRBV14, the J gene TRBJ2-6; D remains ambiguous. The CDR3 spans 17 residues. V was pared by 6 bases and J by 5 bases, with 20 bases between. Germline loops: CDR1 SGHDN, CDR2 FVKESK. The CDR3 loop is CASRTRSRQSRANVLTF. In nucleotides, the CDR3 is TGTGCCAGCAGAACCAGGAGTAGACAAAGTCGGGCCAACGTCCTGACTTTC. The full variable domain, rest sourced from reference TRBV14 and TRBJ2-6, is EAGVTQFPSHSVIEKGQTVTLRCDPISGHDNLYWYRRVMGKEIKFLLHFVKESKQDESGMPNNRFLAERTGGTYSTLKVQPAELEDSGVYFCASRTRSRQSRANVLTFGAGSRLTVL.

This chain joins TRBV19 and TRBJ2-5, with 12 nucleotides matching TRBD1. V trimming: 3 bases; J trimming: 4 bases; junction bases outside the gene matches: 6. Germline CDR1 and CDR2: LNHDA and SQIVND (reference sequence). This CDR3 spans 16 amino acids. The CDR3 is CASSMIGTGGVETQYF. The CDR3 DNA reads as TGTGCCAGTAGTATGATAGGGACAGGGGGCGTAGAGACCCAGTACTTC.

This rearrangement joins TRBV5-1 to TRBJ2-1; either TRBD1 or TRBD2 may supply D (6 bases each). This CDR3 has 15 residues. V was cut by 5 bases and J by 2 bases, with 14 bases left in between. Germline V gene data show CDR1 as SGHRS and CDR2 as YFSETQ. This chain's CDR3 is CASSIGGGAYNEQFF. The CDR3 DNA sequence: TGCGCCAGCAGTATCGGAGGGGGTGCCTACAATGAGCAGTTCTTC.

The chain has TRBV10-3 and TRBJ2-3; D remains unclear. Trimming shortened V by 5 bases and J by 0 bases, and 3 bases separated the two germline ends. CDR3 size: 12 residues. Germline lookup yields CDR1 ENHRY and CDR2 SYGVKD. The CDR3 spells CAISYSTDTQYF. In nucleotides, the CDR3 is TGTGCCATCAGTTATAGCACAGATACGCAGTATTTT.

J is TRBJ2-5 and V is TRBV2; possibly TRBD1 for D (5 bases). V was shortened by 6 bases and J by 4 bases, with 12 bases between the two germline ends. The CDR3 covers 13 residues. The V gene's germline CDR1 is SNHLY and CDR2 FYNNEI. CDR3 residues: CASRKSRGETQYF. The CDR3 DNA is TGTGCCAGCAGAAAATCTAGGGGAGAGACCCAGTACTTC.

V is TRBV7-9 and J is TRBJ2-7; TRBD2 is a possible D gene (5 bases). Germline V gene sequence: CDR1 SEHNR, CDR2 FQNEAQ (reference sequence). This CDR3 has 14 residues. Trimming pared 7 bases from V and 6 bases from J, leaving 19 bases between. CDR3 DNA: TGTGCCAGCATCTCAAATTCAGACGGGATCGAGCAGTACTTC. Its translation: CASISNSDGIEQYF.

The chain employs TRBV6-5 and TRBJ1-2; possible D gene TRBD1, 6 bases. The CDR3 is 14 residues long. With 6 bases removed from V and 0 bases from J, the gap between germline ends came to 11 bases. CDR1 MNHEY and CDR2 SVGAGI come from the germline V gene. CDR3 amino acids: CASRTGTSNYGYTF. The CDR3, as DNA: TGTGCCAGCAGAACAGGGACCTCTAACTATGGCTACACCTTC.

The chain employs TRBV19 and TRBJ2-1; a possible D gene is TRBD2 (6 bases). This CDR3 has 16 residues. CDR1 and CDR2 (germline): LNHDA, SQIVND (reference sequence). V lost 5 bases and J 0 bases, leaving 14 bases between the germline ends. CDR3 DNA sequence: TGTGCCAGTAGTCCGGGACTTCTAAGCTCCTACAATGAGCAGTTCTTC. Its protein product is CASSPGLLSSYNEQFF.

The genes are TRBV5-4 and TRBJ1-1; possibly TRBD1 for D (6 bases). In germline, CDR1 is SGHNT, CDR2 YYREEE (reference sequence). The CDR3 runs to 15 residues. Trimming shortened V by 6 bases and J by 1 base, and 16 bases separated the two germline ends. The CDR3 is CASTLLSQGNTEAFF. The CDR3 DNA reads as TGTGCCAGCACCTTACTGTCACAGGGGAACACTGAAGCTTTCTTT.

The chain carries TRBV9 and TRBJ1-1; D gene unclear. V was cut by 3 bases and J by 2 bases, with 8 bases left in between. The CDR3 consists of 13 residues. Germline CDR1 SGDLS, CDR2 YYNGEE. CDR3 in amino acids: CASSAEINTEAFF. The CDR3 region has the DNA TGTGCCAGCAGCGCCGAGATAAACACTGAAGCTTTCTTT.

The rearrangement uses TRBV10-3 and TRBJ2-1; TRBD2 matches at 12 bases. CDR1 is ENHRY and CDR2 is SYGVKD in the germline V gene. The CDR3 is 14 residues long. V dropped 8 bases and J dropped 8; count of bases not matched to a gene: 7. CDR3 nucleotide sequence: TGTGCCATCCAGACTAGCGGGGGAGGCGATGAGCAGTTCTTC. This sequence encodes CAIQTSGGGDEQFF.